These T cell receptor beta chains were read from a single sample in a study of cytomegalovirus exposure and HLA in healthy donors. Assay used: immunoSEQ multiplex PCR; TCRdb lists only in-frame clones, some missing. This sample has roughly 34,000 clones, with around 70% found just once. Input material: PBMCs. The receptor set was obtained from a man aged 40-49 years in good health and CMV-seropositive. CDR3s include the opening cysteine and the closing phenylalanine or tryptophan. The order of the fields is V gene, J gene, CDR3 length, D gene, clone size, CDR3 DNA, CDR3 protein. The D gene is left open where the match is weak. For some rows the clone size is stated as once, few or many, or as a class when expanded; others skip it.

TRBV5-4	TRBJ2-2	14	.	.	TGTGCCAGCAGCCCAGGGATCGCCGTCGGGGAGCTGTTTTTT	CASSPGIAVGELFF
TRBV29-1	TRBJ1-2	11	.	once	TGCAGCGCCACACAGGGATATGGCTACACCTTC	CSATQGYGYTF
TRBV9	TRBJ2-3	16	.	.	TGTGCCAGCAGCGTAGTTCCCCTGACTAGCACAGATACGCAGTATTTT	CASSVVPLTSTDTQYF
TRBV5-1	TRBJ2-7	14	TRBD1	.	TGCGCCAGCAGCGGGGGACAGGGTATCTACGAGCAGTACTTC	CASSGGQGIYEQYF
TRBV5-4	TRBJ2-5	16	TRBD1	.	TGTGCCAGCAGCTTGTCCGGGACAGGGGGTACGAAGACCCAGTACTTC	CASSLSGTGGTKTQYF
TRBV19	TRBJ2-3	15	TRBD1	.	TGTGCCAGTAGCCGACAGGGACAGCCGACAGATACGCAGTATTTT	CASSRQGQPTDTQYF
TRBV9	TRBJ2-5	17	TRBD2	few	TGTGCCAGCAGCGACGGGACTAGCGGGGGGGCCTCGGAGACCCAGTACTTC	CASSDGTSGGASETQYF
TRBV28	TRBJ1-1	15	.	.	TGTGCCAGCAGTTTAACAGGGACCATGAACACTGAAGCTTTCTTT	CASSLTGTMNTEAFF
TRBV7-6	TRBJ2-7	16	TRBD2	.	TGTGCCAGCAGCTTAGTGTCTAGCGGGGGGGCCGGGGAGCAGTACTTC	CASSLVSSGGAGEQYF
TRBV30	TRBJ1-3	14	.	few	TGTGCCTGGAGTGCGGACAACTCTGGAAACACCATATATTTT	CAWSADNSGNTIYF
TRBV29-1	TRBJ2-1	14	TRBD2	few	TGCAGCGTTAAAACTAGCGGGGACTACAATGAGCAGTTCTTC	CSVKTSGDYNEQFF
TRBV27	TRBJ2-7	16	TRBD2	.	TGTGCCAGCAGTTTGAGACTAGCGGGGGTGGCGGACGAGCAGTACTTC	CASSLRLAGVADEQYF
TRBV6-6	TRBJ2-1	15	TRBD2	.	TGTGCCAGCAGCCCCGGGGGGAGCTCCTACAATGAGCAGTTCTTC	CASSPGGSSYNEQFF
TRBV7-9	TRBJ2-7	15	TRBD2	.	TGTGCCAGCAGCTTAGCGGATAGCGGGTTCTACGAGCAGTACTTC	CASSLADSGFYEQYF
TRBV5-6	TRBJ2-5	15	TRBD1	once	TGTGCCAGCAGCTTGGGGGACAGCACCTGGAATGAGCAGTACTTC	CASSLGDSTWNEQYF
TRBV6-5	TRBJ1-2	13	.	.	TGTGCCAGCAGCTCGGGGGTTCACTATGGCTACACCTTC	CASSSGVHYGYTF